This is a list of T cell receptor beta chains from one sample in a study of Ad26.COV2.S vaccination and SARS-CoV-2 variants. Measured with immunoSEQ multiplex PCR; TCRdb has only the in-frame clones, and not every one. The table lists hundreds of thousands of clones, about 88% of them singletons, with around 5.8% in the top ten. The source was peripheral blood, collected in a trial of Ad26.COV2.S vaccine versus placebo. Receptors originate from a person between 18 and 60 years old who received the Ad26.COV2.S COVID-19 vaccine or a placebo. The CDR3 runs from the conserved cysteine through the conserved F or W. A D gene is named only where the DNA matches it firmly. Only some rows state a clone size, as once, few, many or a class for expanded clones.

v_call	j_call	clone_size	d_call	cdr3_nt	cdr3_aa
TRBV30	TRBJ2-2	.	.	TGTGCCTGGAGTGTACACGGGGCAAGGGAGCTGTTTTTT	CAWSVHGARELFF
TRBV23-1	TRBJ2-7	.	.	TGCGCCAGCAGTCTTAGGGGCATATCCGAGCAGTACTTC	CASSLRGISEQYF
TRBV12-3/TRBV12-4	TRBJ1-5	.	.	TGTGCCAGCAGTTTGTCAGAAAATCAGCCCCAGCATTTT	CASSLSENQPQHF
TRBV9	TRBJ2-5	once	.	TGTGCCAGCAGCGTAGGCCAGGGGGGTGGAGAGACCCAGTACTTC	CASSVGQGGGETQYF
TRBV19	TRBJ1-4	.	TRBD1	TGTGCCAGTAGTCCCATGGACAGGGATGAAAAACTGTTTTTT	CASSPMDRDEKLFF
TRBV28	TRBJ1-1	.	.	TGTGCCAGCAGTTTAATTTATTCGGGAGACACTGAAGCTTTCTTT	CASSLIYSGDTEAFF
TRBV27	TRBJ1-6	.	.	TGTGCCAGCAGTTTATCGAAGGGCTGGGTTTCACCCCTCCACTTT	CASSLSKGWVSPLHF
TRBV2	TRBJ2-1	.	.	TGTGCCAGCAGTGAAGCGCGGCAGGGTGTCGGTGAGCAGTTCTTC	CASSEARQGVGEQFF
TRBV25-1	TRBJ1-2	.	.	TGTGCCAGCAGTTTGGGTGGCTATGGCTACACCTTC	CASSLGGYGYTF
TRBV19	TRBJ1-3	.	TRBD1	TGTGCCAGTAGCGCAGGGACAGCGGCTGGAAACACCATATATTTT	CASSAGTAAGNTIYF
TRBV9	TRBJ2-7	.	.	TGTGCCAGCAGCGGCCTCCTATTGGCCCCGTTTGCCGAGCAGTACTTC	CASSGLLLAPFAEQYF
TRBV7-8	TRBJ1-1	.	.	TGTGCCAGCAGCCAAGTTCCGGTGACTGAAGCTTTCTTT	CASSQVPVTEAFF
TRBV6-5	TRBJ2-1	few	TRBD2	TGTGCCAGCAGCAGGCGGGAGTCCTACAATGAGCAGTTCTTC	CASSRRESYNEQFF
TRBV9	TRBJ1-3	.	.	TGTGCCAGCAGCACACAGGGTCTCTCGGGAAACACCATATATTTT	CASSTQGLSGNTIYF
TRBV11-2	TRBJ2-7	.	.	TGTGCCAGCAGCTCAGCACCGGGACGGACCTACGAGCAGTACTTC	CASSSAPGRTYEQYF
TRBV11-3	TRBJ2-3	.	.	TGTGCCAGCAGCCCCACCGGAGGGGGGAGTCACGATACGCAGTATTTT	CASSPTGGGSHDTQYF
TRBV10-3	TRBJ1-2	.	.	TGTGCCATCAGTGAGTCGCAGGGTTCCTATGGCTACACCTTC	CAISESQGSYGYTF
TRBV14	TRBJ1-3	.	.	TGTGCCAGCAGCCAAAGGGGGATCTCTGGAAACACCATATATTTT	CASSQRGISGNTIYF
TRBV5-4	TRBJ2-3	.	.	TGTGCCAGCAGCTTGGTTACAGATACGCAGTATTTT	CASSLVTDTQYF
TRBV9	TRBJ1-5	few	.	TGTGCCAGCAGCGTAGGGGAAAATCAGCCCCAGCATTTT	CASSVGENQPQHF
TRBV7-8	TRBJ2-2	.	.	TGTGCCAGCAGCCGCGTTTACGGGGAGCTGTTTTTT	CASSRVYGELFF
TRBV10-3	TRBJ2-7	once	.	TGTGCCATCAGGGGGGATCTCGAGCAGTACTTC	CAIRGDLEQYF
TRBV6-6	TRBJ2-4	.	.	TGTGCATTGGCAGTCGGGGCCAAAAACATTCAGTACTTC	CALAVGAKNIQYF
TRBV7-2	TRBJ1-1	.	.	.	CASSFDGLRGRHGAFF
TRBV28	TRBJ2-3	once	.	TGTGCCAGCACCGGTGGGGGGCTCTTTGGTACGCAGTATTTT	CASTGGGLFGTQYF
TRBV6-2/TRBV6-3	TRBJ2-7	.	TRBD2	TGTGCCAGCAGCCTAACGGGAGGGAGCTCCTACGAGCAGTACTTC	CASSLTGGSSYEQYF
TRBV7-6	TRBJ2-6	.	.	TGTGCCAGCAGCTTAGCAGGGGGGTCTGGGGCCAACGTCCTGACTTTC	CASSLAGGSGANVLTF
TRBV6-2/TRBV6-3	TRBJ1-5	.	TRBD1	TGTGCCAGCAGTGCTTCGGGACAGGGAGACAATCAGCCCCAGCATTTT	CASSASGQGDNQPQHF
TRBV28	TRBJ2-3	.	TRBD1	TGTGCCAGCAGTAGTGGACAGGGGATGAATACGCAGTATTTT	CASSSGQGMNTQYF
TRBV7-3	TRBJ1-6	.	TRBD1	TGTGCCAGCAGCTTAAAAGTAGGGACAGGGGACTCACCCCTCCACTTT	CASSLKVGTGDSPLHF
TRBV7-6	TRBJ2-7	.	.	TGTGCCAGCAGCACGGACCCGGAGGGTTCCAATGCCTACGAGCAGTACTTC	CASSTDPEGSNAYEQYF
TRBV6-2/TRBV6-3	TRBJ2-7	few	.	TGTGCCAGCAGTTACTCGGCTACTGCCTACGAGCAGTACTTC	CASSYSATAYEQYF
TRBV5-4	TRBJ2-1	.	TRBD1	TGTGCCAGCAGCGGACAGGCCAACAATGAGCAGTTCTTC	CASSGQANNEQFF
TRBV6-1	TRBJ1-2	.	TRBD1	TGTGCCAGCAGTGAAGCTTTACAGGGGGCGGGTGGCTACACCTTC	CASSEALQGAGGYTF
TRBV19	TRBJ1-6	once	.	TGTGCCAGTAGAGACCCGGGTAATTCACCCCTCCACTTT	CASRDPGNSPLHF
TRBV4-3	TRBJ1-1	.	.	TGCGCCAGCAGCGAAGAGAGGGGGAACACTGAAGCTTTCTTT	CASSEERGNTEAFF
TRBV18	TRBJ1-2	once	.	TGTGCCAGCTCACCACAGGAGGGGGACTATGGCTACACCTTC	CASSPQEGDYGYTF
TRBV30	TRBJ1-5	.	.	TGTGCCTGGAGTTCTTATAGCAATCAGCCCCAGCATTTT	CAWSSYSNQPQHF
TRBV7-3	TRBJ2-3	.	.	TGTGCCAGCAGCTTCTTACAGGACACTAGCACAGATACGCAGTATTTT	CASSFLQDTSTDTQYF
TRBV7-2	TRBJ1-6	.	.	TGTGCCAGCAGACCGCCGGGGACAAGGGATAACGATTCACCCCTCCACTTT	CASRPPGTRDNDSPLHF
TRBV28	TRBJ2-2	.	.	TGTGCCAGCAGCCTCCTGACCCGACGCGGGGAGCTGTTTTTT	CASSLLTRRGELFF
TRBV7-3	TRBJ1-2	.	TRBD1	TGTGCCAGCAGCTTAAGAGGGACAGAGTTTGGCTACACCTTC	CASSLRGTEFGYTF